The text below deals with one T cell receptor beta chain. The antigen remains unidentified. This entry is derived from a study of T-cell memory formation after mild COVID-19. For the study at large: Across donors, TCR clusters were largely donor specific. Study findings and constraints: Several responding clones turned up in pre-infection memory, indicating that cross-reactive memory may have taken part.

TCRdb passed the 5' RACE reads through MiXCR, listing each CDR3 protein once. The sample shows roughly 150,000 distinct CDR3 sequences, more than 12% of them seen only once. V was clipped by 0 bases and J by 2 bases; unmatched bases: 6. Germline CDR1 reads SGHRS; CDR2 reads YFSETQ. The length of the CDR3 is 16 residues. The receptor was derived from an adult woman who had mild COVID-19 (a few samples of this study predate the infection). Cell type and time point are not known. Sequences were obtained from PBMCs or a T cell subset sorted from them (not recorded which). The chain is built from TRBV5-1 and TRBJ2-3, with 7 bases lining up with TRBD2. In nucleotides, the CDR3 is TGCGCCAGCAGCTTGGGAGCTAGCGGAGCCACAGATACGCAGTATTTT. The encoded protein is CASSLGASGATDTQYF.